This TCR beta chain stems from a study of response to subunit inactivated influenza vaccine. The germline V gene encodes CDR1 MNHEY and CDR2 SVGEGT. This CDR3 region has 14 residues. Trimming removed 8 bases from V and 5 bases from J; junction bases left unmatched: 9. The table lists this clonotype with a few counts. MiXCR, run by TCRdb on the RT-PCR reads, gives a single entry per CDR3 protein. The repertoire holds about 170,000 distinct CDR3 sequences, around 12% seen once, with 25% to 30% in the top ten. In addition, the sample was reused for a study of T cells expressing NK-cell markers. That work states: cDNA encoding TCR beta was synthesized via 5'RACE template switching incorporating UMIs. Sorted CD3+CD56+NKG2C+, CD3+CD56+NKG2C- and CD3+CD56-NKG2C+ T cells provided the TCR beta repertoires. Several experiments employed an anti-gamma-delta TCR antibody to confine sorting to alpha-beta TCR T cells. Six of the donors carried dominant NKG2C+ clonotypes that took up roughly 1.0-7.0% of their CD8+ T cells. Four of the donors also had these clonotypes leading their CD3+CD56-NKG2C+ fraction.

The chain links TRBV6-2 or TRBV6-3 to TRBJ2-5; 9 bases match TRBD1. This clonotype was obtained from a man over 45 who received an inactivated influenza vaccine. Here the sequenced sample was CD8+ T cells sorted from PBMCs, taken roughly 12 days after vaccination. The CDR3, as DNA: TGTGCCAGCCTGCCGGACAGGGGATGGGAGACCCAGTACTTC. Amino acid sequence: CASLPDRGWETQYF.